One and the same sample provided the 20 T cell receptor beta chains below, sequenced in a study of cytomegalovirus exposure and HLA in healthy donors. The primer mix had 60 Vbeta and 13 Jbeta primers. Assay used: immunoSEQ multiplex PCR; TCRdb lists only in-frame clones, some missing. The sample contains 95,000 to 150,000 clones, around 73% of which appear only once. Input material: PBMCs. The receptors stem from a man aged 60-69 years in good health and CMV-seropositive.

This clone was observed once. J is TRBJ1-1 and V is TRBV6-4; unclear D gene. The CDR3 length is 13 residues. V was clipped by 6 bases and J by 1 base, with 9 bases between them. Germline CDR1 MRHNA, CDR2 SNTAGT. CDR3 DNA: TGTGCCAGCAGCGTCGAGGAGAACACTGAAGCTTTCTTT. Its protein product is CASSVEENTEAFF.

V and J are TRBV28 and TRBJ2-7; D perhaps matches TRBD1 (5 bases). V lost 3 bases to trimming and J lost 5 bases, with 20 bases between them. In germline, CDR1 is MDHEN, CDR2 SYDVKM. CDR3 length: 16 amino acids. The CDR3 region is CASSFSALGRVDEQYF. CDR3 nucleotide sequence: TGTGCCAGCAGTTTTAGTGCCCTCGGCAGGGTCGACGAGCAGTACTTC.

This rearrangement joins TRBV30 to TRBJ1-5; weak D call: TRBD1 (5 bases). The CDR3 consists of 13 residues. The germline V gene encodes CDR1 GTSNPN and CDR2 SVGIG (reference sequence). The germline V and J ends were trimmed by 0 bases and 6 bases, with 9 bases remaining between them. The CDR3 region is CAWSVQGLQPQHF. The CDR3, as DNA: TGTGCCTGGAGTGTCCAGGGACTTCAGCCCCAGCATTTT.

V usage is TRBV5-6 and J usage is TRBJ1-6; D is perhaps TRBD1 (6 bases). The V gene's germline CDR1 is SGHDT and CDR2 YYEEEE. Deletions cut 3 bases from V and 9 bases from J, with 10 bases between. CDR3 length equals 13 residues. The CDR3 DNA follows: TGTGCCAGCAGCTCCTTACAGGGTTCACCCCTCCACTTT. Translated: CASSSLQGSPLHF.

This clone was seen a few times. The V call is TRBV28, the J call TRBJ1-2; possible D gene TRBD1, 6 bases. Trimming cost V 7 bases and J 7 bases, with 16 bases left between them. The CDR3 totals 13 residues. Germline V lookup: CDR1 MDHEN, CDR2 SYDVKM. CDR3 nucleotide sequence: TGTGCCAGCACCTCGACAGGCCGGGTTGGCTACACCTTC. As protein: CASTSTGRVGYTF.

The gene calls are TRBV27 and TRBJ2-7; D is perhaps TRBD2 (5 bases). The V end lost 4 bases, the J end lost 3 bases, and 13 bases lay between the germline ends. In germline, CDR1 is MNHEY, CDR2 SMNVEV (reference sequence). The CDR3 runs 14 residues. The CDR3 reads CASSSDGINYEQYF. The CDR3 nucleotides are TGTGCCAGCAGTTCTGACGGGATTAACTACGAGCAGTACTTC.

CDR3 residues: CASSLEGTNEKLFF. Written as DNA, the CDR3 is TGCGCCAGCAGCTTGGAGGGGACTAATGAAAAACTGTTTTTT. V gene TRBV5-1 combines with J gene TRBJ1-4; maybe TRBD1 (5 bases). The CDR3 extends over 14 amino acids. V was cut by 0 bases and J by 2 bases, with 5 bases left in between. Germline values: CDR1 SGHRS, CDR2 YFSETQ. Drawing the rest from reference TRBV5-1 and TRBJ1-4, the complete variable domain is KAGVTQTPRYLIKTRGQQVTLSCSPISGHRSVSWYQQTPGQGLQFLFEYFSETQRNKGNFPGRFSGRQFSNSRSEMNVSTLELGDSALYLCASSLEGTNEKLFFGSGTQLSVL.

Here the CDR3 reads CASSQGRGTSGTTDTQYF. CDR3 nucleotide sequence: TGCGCCAGCAGCCAAGGGAGGGGGACTAGCGGGACCACAGATACGCAGTATTTT. The genes are TRBV4-1 and TRBJ2-3; 13 bases are a match to TRBD2. V dropped 1 base and J dropped 2; count of bases not matched to a gene: 6. The germline CDR1 and CDR2 sequences are MGHRA and YSYEKL. The CDR3 sequence is 18 residues long.

The chain joins TRBV11-2 to TRBJ2-5, with 11 bases aligning to TRBD1. Germline assignment: CDR1 SGHAT and CDR2 FQNNGV. CDR3 length: 15 residues. V was clipped by 3 bases and J by 4 bases; unmatched bases: 4. The CDR3 spells CASSLGQGGGETQYF. The CDR3 nucleotides read TGTGCCAGCAGCTTGGGACAGGGGGGCGGAGAGACCCAGTACTTC.

This chain links TRBV30 with TRBJ2-2; D gene ambiguous. The V gene's germline CDR1 is GTSNPN and CDR2 SVGIG (reference sequence). V dropped 3 bases and J dropped 5 bases, with 19 bases sitting between them. The CDR3 loop spans 16 amino acids. The CDR3, as DNA: TGTGCCTGGAGACCCGGTTCGTCTTTCCATACCGGGGAGCTGTTTTTT. The encoded protein is CAWRPGSSFHTGELFF.

The chain employs TRBV28 and TRBJ1-1; 8 nucleotides match TRBD1. Per germline, CDR1 MDHEN and CDR2 SYDVKM. The ends lost 3 bases at V and 1 base at J; junction bases unmatched: 4. The CDR3 loop spans 15 amino acids. The CDR3 bases are TGTGCCAGCAGTTTTCCAGGGACAGGGAACACTGAAGCTTTCTTT. It specifies CASSFPGTGNTEAFF. Complete variable domain (other parts from reference TRBV28 and TRBJ1-1): DVKVTQSSRYLVKRTGEKVFLECVQDMDHENMFWYRQDPGLGLRLIYFSYDVKMKEKGDIPEGYSVSREKKERFSLILESASTNQTSMYLCASSFPGTGNTEAFFGQGTRLTVV.

The gene calls are TRBV5-4 and TRBJ1-2, with D possibly being TRBD1 (5 bases). CDR3 length equals 14 residues. Trimming removed 2 bases at V and 1 base at J, with 9 bases between. CDR1 is SGHNT and CDR2 is YYREEE in the germline V gene (reference sequence). The CDR3 coding sequence is TGTGCCAGCAGCTTTCAGGGATTTAACTATGGCTACACCTTC. Residues: CASSFQGFNYGYTF.

V gene TRBV2 combines with J gene TRBJ2-1; TRBD2 matches at 7 bases. This CDR3 has 20 residues. The germline V gene has CDR1 SNHLY and CDR2 FYNNEI. The J segment lost 0 bases and the V segment lost 0 bases, leaving 14 bases of the junction unmatched. The CDR3 reads CASSEAPGLSFLFSYNEQFF. The CDR3 DNA reads as TGTGCCAGCAGTGAAGCCCCGGGACTAAGCTTCCTGTTCTCCTACAATGAGCAGTTCTTC.

The chain uses TRBV6-1 and TRBJ2-5, with TRBD2 identical over 13 bases. In germline, CDR1 is MNHNS, CDR2 SASEGT. The CDR3 has 15 amino acids. V was pared by 6 bases and J by 7 bases, with 8 bases of the junction left unmatched. In nucleotides, the CDR3 is TGTGCCAGCAGGCCGACTAGCGGGGGGCATGGGACCCAGTACTTC. As protein: CASRPTSGGHGTQYF.

CDR3 DNA: TGTGCCAGCAGACAGGGCTCTGGAAACACCATATATTTT. It translates to CASRQGSGNTIYF. V gene TRBV28 combines with J gene TRBJ1-3; TRBD1 might be the D (6 bases). The CDR3 spans 13 residues. The V end lost 6 bases, the J end lost 0 bases, and 6 bases lay between the germline ends. CDR1 and CDR2 (germline): MDHEN, SYDVKM.

The CDR3 bases are TGTGCCTCCGGGGGGGCCGGGCAAGAGACCCAGTACTTC. This codes for CASGGAGQETQYF. This chain links TRBV10-3 with TRBJ2-5, with TRBD2 matching over 8 bases. The germline V gene encodes CDR1 ENHRY and CDR2 SYGVKD. This CDR3 has 13 residues. V was pared by 11 bases and J by 2 bases, with 7 bases of the junction left unmatched.

This clone was seen more than once but under ten times. This rearrangement joins TRBV6-4 to TRBJ2-1, with D perhaps TRBD2 (5 bases). Trimming took 7 bases from V and 8 from J, leaving 12 bases between them. Germline CDR1 MRHNA, CDR2 SNTAGT. The CDR3 loop spans 12 amino acids. The CDR3 loop reads CASITRGHEQFF. The CDR3 DNA is TGTGCCAGCATCACCCGAGGGCATGAGCAGTTCTTC.

This clone has a single count. The DNA for the CDR3 is TGTGCCAGTACGGTGGGCTTTAGCAATCAGCCCCAGCATTTT. Its protein is CASTVGFSNQPQHF. The rearrangement uses TRBV19 and TRBJ1-5; D is uncertain. The germline CDR1 and CDR2 sequences are LNHDA and SQIVND (reference sequence). CDR3 length: 14 residues. Trimming removed 7 bases at V and 0 bases at J, with 10 bases between. The variable domain in full, completed from reference TRBV19 and TRBJ1-5, reads DGGITQSPKYLFRKEGQNVTLSCEQNLNHDAMYWYRQDPGQGLRLIYYSQIVNDFQKGDIAEGYSVSREKKESFPLTVTSAQKNPTAFYLCASTVGFSNQPQHFGDGTRLSIL.

This rearrangement joins TRBV10-3 to TRBJ2-5; TRBD2 is a possible D gene (6 bases). CDR1 is ENHRY, CDR2 SYGVKD, per germline. V lost 7 bases, J lost 5 bases, and 14 bases lay in between. This CDR3 contains 13 residues. CDR3 in amino acids: CAIKRGAGETQYF. The CDR3 region has the DNA TGTGCCATCAAGAGGGGCGCGGGGGAGACCCAGTACTTC.

This chain joins TRBV6-6 and TRBJ2-5; TRBD2 agrees at 14 bases. The CDR3 totals 15 residues. Losses at the gene ends were 8 bases for V and 5 bases for J; bases not matched to a gene: 7. Germline CDR1 MNHNY, CDR2 SVGAGI (reference sequence). This CDR3 is CASERLAGGRETQYF. The CDR3 DNA follows: TGTGCCAGCGAGCGACTAGCGGGGGGGCGGGAGACCCAGTACTTC.